This T cell receptor (beta chain) is drawn from a study of molecular identifiers for immune sequencing clone quantification. V lost 4 bases, J lost 4 bases, and 16 bases lay in between. The CDR3 extends over 15 amino acids. This clonotype was seen at least ten times. Its antigen remains unknown. Overall study findings and caveats: The study found clones above 20 RNA copies held over 98% of effector molecules and under 1% in naive cells. Spiked-in Jurkat TCR RNA corresponding to one cell was reported as detectable against approximately 930,000 naive cells.

Each library that profiled naive CD8 cells came from roughly 20,000 to 1,000,000 sorted cells with 10%, 30% or 50% RNA. Previously described methods with listed TCR primers produced the bulk TCR libraries. TCRdb fed the PCR reads into MiXCR, producing one record per CDR3 protein. The sample carries around 300,000 distinct CDR3 sequences, 24% recorded once. This sequence originates from a human donor in good health. Some libraries in this study had Jurkat cell RNA spiked in. Sequencing used naive CD8+ T cells from blood, with Jurkat cell RNA spiked in. The subset here: FACS-sorted CD8+CD4-CCR7+CD45RA+ naive T cells. The chain recombines TRBV12-3 or TRBV12-4 with TRBJ1-2, with D possibly being TRBD1 (6 bases). The CDR3 bases are TGTGCCAGCAGTTCCATTGGACAGCTACTCTATGGCTACACCTTC. Its protein is CASSSIGQLLYGYTF.